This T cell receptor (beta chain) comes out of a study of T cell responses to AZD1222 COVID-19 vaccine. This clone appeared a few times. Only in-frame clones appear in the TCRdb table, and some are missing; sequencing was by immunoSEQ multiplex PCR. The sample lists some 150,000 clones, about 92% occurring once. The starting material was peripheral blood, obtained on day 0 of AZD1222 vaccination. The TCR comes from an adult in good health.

The CDR3 coding sequence is TGTGCCAGCAGCCAACGCCGACCGAGGGCAGTAGAGAATTCACCCCTCCACTTT. Protein product: CASSQRRPRAVENSPLHF. This chain joins TRBV4-2 and TRBJ1-6; D gene ambiguous. There are 18 residues in the CDR3. V was cut by 2 bases and J by 7 bases, with 21 bases left in between. Germline CDR1 and CDR2: LGHNA and YNFKEQ.